This TCR beta chain was profiled in a study of cytomegalovirus exposure and HLA in healthy donors. Study-wide results and limits: In a later analysis, compared with equally common non-associated chains, HLA-associated beta chains were more expanded. HLA restriction was apparent for most CMV-associated TCR beta chains in a later analysis.

PCR involved 60 Vbeta and 13 Jbeta primers. Profiling relied on immunoSEQ multiplex PCR, and the TCRdb table lists in-frame clones only, not all of them. The table lists around 170,000 clones, 76% of them singletons. The V and J ends lost 8 bases and 5 bases respectively, with 19 bases between them. This CDR3 contains 14 residues. Germline lookup yields CDR1 MNHEY and CDR2 SMNVEV (reference sequence). Of note for this clone: Its antigen is not known.

The TCR was taken from a woman in her 30s in good health and CMV-seropositive. Material: PBMCs. The genes are TRBV27 and TRBJ2-7, with D possibly matching TRBD1 (6 bases). CDR3 nucleotides: TGTGCCAGCGGACTCCACAGGGCTCCCCACGAGCAGTACTTC. It specifies CASGLHRAPHEQYF.